This TCR beta chain came from a study of blood T cell repertoires in COVID-19. Profiling relied on immunoSEQ multiplex PCR, and the TCRdb table lists in-frame clones only, not all of them. The table records 150,000 to 200,000 clones, 65% to 85% of them present only once. This clonotype originated in a man aged 65 to 85 who had been exposed to COVID-19. The source material was PBMCs or T cells enriched from blood (not recorded which).

In nucleotides, the CDR3 is TGTGCCAGCTTGCACCCCCTGGGGGCGATAAACTATGGCTACACCTTC. This translates into CASLHPLGAINYGYTF. The chain recombines TRBV28 with TRBJ1-2; D is perhaps TRBD1 (6 bases). This CDR3 region has 16 residues. V lost 8 bases and J 2 bases, leaving 21 bases between the germline ends. Germline-derived CDR1 and CDR2 are MDHEN and SYDVKM.